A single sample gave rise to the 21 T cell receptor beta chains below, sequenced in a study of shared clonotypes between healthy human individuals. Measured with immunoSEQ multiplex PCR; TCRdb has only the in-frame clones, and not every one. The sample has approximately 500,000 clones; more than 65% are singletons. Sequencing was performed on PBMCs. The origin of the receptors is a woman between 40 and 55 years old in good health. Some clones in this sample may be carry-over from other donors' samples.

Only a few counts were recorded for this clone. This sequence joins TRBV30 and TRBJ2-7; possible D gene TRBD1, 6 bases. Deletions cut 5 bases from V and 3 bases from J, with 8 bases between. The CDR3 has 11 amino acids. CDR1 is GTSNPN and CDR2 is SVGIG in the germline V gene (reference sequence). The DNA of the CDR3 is TGTGCCTGGGGGGGCCGCTACGAGCAGTACTTC. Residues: CAWGGRYEQYF.

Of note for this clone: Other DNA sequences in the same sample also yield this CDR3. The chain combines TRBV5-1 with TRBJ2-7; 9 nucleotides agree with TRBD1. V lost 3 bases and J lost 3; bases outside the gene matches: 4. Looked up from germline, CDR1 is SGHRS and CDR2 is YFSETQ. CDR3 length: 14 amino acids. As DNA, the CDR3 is TGCGCCAGCAGCTCGGACAGGGGCGACTACGAGCAGTACTTC. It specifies CASSSDRGDYEQYF.

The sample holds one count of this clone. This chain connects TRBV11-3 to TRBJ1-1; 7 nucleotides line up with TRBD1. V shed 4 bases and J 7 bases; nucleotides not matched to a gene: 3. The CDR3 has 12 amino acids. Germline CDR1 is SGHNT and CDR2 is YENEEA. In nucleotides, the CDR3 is TGTGCCAGCAGCTCAGGGGGGGGTGAAGCTTTCTTT. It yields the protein CASSSGGGEAFF.

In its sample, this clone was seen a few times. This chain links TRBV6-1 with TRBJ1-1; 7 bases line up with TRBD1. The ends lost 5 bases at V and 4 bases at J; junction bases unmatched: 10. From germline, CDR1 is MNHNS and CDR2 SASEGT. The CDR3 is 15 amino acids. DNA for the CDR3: TGTGCCAGCAGTTCTAGACAGGGCTTAGGCACTGAAGCTTTCTTT. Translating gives CASSSRQGLGTEAFF.

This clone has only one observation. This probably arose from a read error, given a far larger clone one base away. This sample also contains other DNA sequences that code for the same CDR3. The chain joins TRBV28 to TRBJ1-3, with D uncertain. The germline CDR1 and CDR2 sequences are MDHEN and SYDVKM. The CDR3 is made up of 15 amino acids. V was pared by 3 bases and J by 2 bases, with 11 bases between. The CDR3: CASSLTRVTGNTIYF. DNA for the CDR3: TGTGCCAGCAGTTTGACTAGGGTCACTGGAAACACCATATATTTT.

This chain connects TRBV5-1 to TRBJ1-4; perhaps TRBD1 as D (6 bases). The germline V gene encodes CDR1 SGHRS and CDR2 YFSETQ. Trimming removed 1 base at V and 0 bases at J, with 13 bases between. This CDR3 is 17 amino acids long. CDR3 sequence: CASSLSTGLATNEKLFF. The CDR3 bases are TGCGCCAGCAGCTTGTCGACAGGACTAGCAACTAATGAAAAACTGTTTTTT.

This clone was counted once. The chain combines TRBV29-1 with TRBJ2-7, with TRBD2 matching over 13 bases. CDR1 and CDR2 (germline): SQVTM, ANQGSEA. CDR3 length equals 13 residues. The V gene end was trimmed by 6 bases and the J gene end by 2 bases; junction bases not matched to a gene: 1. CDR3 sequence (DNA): TGCAGCGTACTAGCGGGAGGGACCTACGAGCAGTACTTC. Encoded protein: CSVLAGGTYEQYF.

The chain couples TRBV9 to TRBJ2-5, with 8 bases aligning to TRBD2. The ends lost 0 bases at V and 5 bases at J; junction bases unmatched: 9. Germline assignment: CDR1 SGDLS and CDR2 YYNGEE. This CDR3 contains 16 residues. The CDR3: CASSVGGSGKVETQYF. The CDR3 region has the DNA TGTGCCAGCAGCGTAGGGGGTAGCGGGAAGGTCGAGACCCAGTACTTC.

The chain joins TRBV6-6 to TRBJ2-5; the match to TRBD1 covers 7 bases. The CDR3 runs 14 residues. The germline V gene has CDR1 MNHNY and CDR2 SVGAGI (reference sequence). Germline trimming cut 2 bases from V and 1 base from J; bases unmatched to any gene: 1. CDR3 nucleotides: TGTGCCAGCAGTTACAGGGACAGCCAAGAGACCCAGTACTTC. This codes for CASSYRDSQETQYF.

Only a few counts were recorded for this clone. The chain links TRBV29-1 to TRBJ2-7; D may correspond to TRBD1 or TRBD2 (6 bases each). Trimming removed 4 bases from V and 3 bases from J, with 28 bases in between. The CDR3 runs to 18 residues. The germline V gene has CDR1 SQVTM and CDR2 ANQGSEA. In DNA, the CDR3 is TGCAGCGTTGTGGGCGGGGACACTTCCTTCTGGGGCCACTACGAGCAGTACTTC. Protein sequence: CSVVGGDTSFWGHYEQYF.

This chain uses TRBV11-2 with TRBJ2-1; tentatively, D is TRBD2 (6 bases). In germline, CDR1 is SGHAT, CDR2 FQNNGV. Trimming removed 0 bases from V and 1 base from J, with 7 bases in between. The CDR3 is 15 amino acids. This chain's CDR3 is CASSLERESYNEQFF. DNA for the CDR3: TGTGCCAGCAGCTTAGAACGGGAGTCCTACAATGAGCAGTTCTTC.

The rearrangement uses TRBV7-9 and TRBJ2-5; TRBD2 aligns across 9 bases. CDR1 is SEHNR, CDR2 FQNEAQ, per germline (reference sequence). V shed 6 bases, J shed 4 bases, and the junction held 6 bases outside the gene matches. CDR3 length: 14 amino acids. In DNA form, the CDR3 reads TGTGCCAGCAGTTCCGGGACTAGCACAGAGACCCAGTACTTC. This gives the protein CASSSGTSTETQYF.

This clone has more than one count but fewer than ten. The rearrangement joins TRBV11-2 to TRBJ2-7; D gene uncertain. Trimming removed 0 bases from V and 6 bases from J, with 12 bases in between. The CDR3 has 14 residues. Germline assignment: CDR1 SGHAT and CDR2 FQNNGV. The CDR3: CASSLDWPTPEQYF. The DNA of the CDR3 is TGTGCCAGCAGCTTAGATTGGCCGACACCCGAGCAGTACTTC.

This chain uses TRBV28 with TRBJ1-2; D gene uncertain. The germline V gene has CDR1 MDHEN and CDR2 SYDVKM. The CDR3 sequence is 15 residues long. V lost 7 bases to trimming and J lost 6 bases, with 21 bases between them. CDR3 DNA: TGTGCCAGCAATGGCATCTCCCCTCCCTTCGATGGCTACACCTTC. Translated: CASNGISPPFDGYTF.

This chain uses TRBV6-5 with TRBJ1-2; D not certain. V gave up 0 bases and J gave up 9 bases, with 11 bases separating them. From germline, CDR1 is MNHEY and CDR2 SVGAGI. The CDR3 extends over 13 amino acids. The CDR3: CASSYSIRGSYTF. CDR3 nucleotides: TGTGCCAGCAGTTACTCGATTCGAGGTAGCTACACCTTC.

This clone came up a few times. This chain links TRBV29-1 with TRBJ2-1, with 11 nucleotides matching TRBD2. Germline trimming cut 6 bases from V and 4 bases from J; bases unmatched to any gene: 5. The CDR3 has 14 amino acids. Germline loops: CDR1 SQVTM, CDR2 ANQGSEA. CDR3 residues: CSVVGLAAYNEQFF. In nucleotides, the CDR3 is TGCAGCGTGGTGGGACTAGCGGCATACAATGAGCAGTTCTTC.

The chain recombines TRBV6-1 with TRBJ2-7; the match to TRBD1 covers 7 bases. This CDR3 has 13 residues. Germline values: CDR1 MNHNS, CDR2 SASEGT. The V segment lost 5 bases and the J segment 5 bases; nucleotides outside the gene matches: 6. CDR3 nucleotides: TGTGCCAGCAGTTCACAGACAGGGCACGAGCAGTACTTC. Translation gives CASSSQTGHEQYF.

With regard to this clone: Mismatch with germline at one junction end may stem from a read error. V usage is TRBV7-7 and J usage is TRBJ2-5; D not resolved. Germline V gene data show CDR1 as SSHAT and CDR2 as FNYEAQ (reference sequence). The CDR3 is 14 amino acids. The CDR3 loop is CASSLPSRWETQYF. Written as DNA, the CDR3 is TGTGCTAGCAGCTTACCTTCCCGGTGGGAGACCCAGTACTTC.

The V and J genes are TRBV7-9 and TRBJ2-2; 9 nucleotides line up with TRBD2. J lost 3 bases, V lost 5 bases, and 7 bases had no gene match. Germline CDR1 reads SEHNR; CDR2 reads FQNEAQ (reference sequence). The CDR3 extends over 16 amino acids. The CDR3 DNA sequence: TGTGCCAGCAGCCCCCGGACTAGCGCCTACACCGGGGAGCTGTTTTTT. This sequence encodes CASSPRTSAYTGELFF.

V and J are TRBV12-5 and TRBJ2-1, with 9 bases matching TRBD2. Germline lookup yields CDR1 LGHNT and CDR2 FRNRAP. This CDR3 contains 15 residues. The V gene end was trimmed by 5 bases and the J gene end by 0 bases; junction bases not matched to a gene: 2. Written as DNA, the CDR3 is TGTGCTAGTGGTCGGACTAGCGACTCCTACAATGAGCAGTTCTTC. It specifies CASGRTSDSYNEQFF. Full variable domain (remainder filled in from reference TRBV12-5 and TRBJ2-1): DARVTQTPRHKVTEMGQEVTMRCQPILGHNTVFWYRQTMMQGLELLAYFRNRAPLDDSGMPKDRFSAEMPDATLATLKIQPSEPRDSAVYFCASGRTSDSYNEQFFGPGTRLTVL.

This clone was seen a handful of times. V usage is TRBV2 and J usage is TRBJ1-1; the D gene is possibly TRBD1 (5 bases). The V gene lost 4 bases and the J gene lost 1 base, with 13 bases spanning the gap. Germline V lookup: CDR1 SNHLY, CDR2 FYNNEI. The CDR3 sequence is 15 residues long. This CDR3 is CASSGQLLQNTEAFF. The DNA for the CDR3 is TGTGCCAGCAGTGGACAGTTATTACAGAACACTGAAGCTTTCTTT.